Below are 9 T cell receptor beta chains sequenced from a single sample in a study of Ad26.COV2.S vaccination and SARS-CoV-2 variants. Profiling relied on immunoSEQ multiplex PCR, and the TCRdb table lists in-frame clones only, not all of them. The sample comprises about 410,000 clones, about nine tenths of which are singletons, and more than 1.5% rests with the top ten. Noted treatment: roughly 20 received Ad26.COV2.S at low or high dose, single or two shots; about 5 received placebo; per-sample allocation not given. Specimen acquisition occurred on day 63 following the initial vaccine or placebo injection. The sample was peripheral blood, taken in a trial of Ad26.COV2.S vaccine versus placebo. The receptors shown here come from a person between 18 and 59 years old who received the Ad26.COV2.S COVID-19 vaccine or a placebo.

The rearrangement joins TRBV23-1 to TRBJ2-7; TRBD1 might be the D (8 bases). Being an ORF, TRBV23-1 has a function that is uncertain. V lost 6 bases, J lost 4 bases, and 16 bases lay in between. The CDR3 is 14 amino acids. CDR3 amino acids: CASRPGGGSYEQYF. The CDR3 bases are TGCGCCAGCAGGCCAGGGGGCGGGAGTTACGAGCAGTACTTC.

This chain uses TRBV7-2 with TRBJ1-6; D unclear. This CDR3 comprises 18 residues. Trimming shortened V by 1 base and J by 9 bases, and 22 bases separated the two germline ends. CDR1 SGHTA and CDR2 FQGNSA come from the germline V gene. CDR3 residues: CASSLDPYPGSLISPLHF. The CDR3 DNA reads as TGTGCCAGCAGCTTAGATCCATATCCTGGGAGCTTGATTTCACCCCTCCACTTT.

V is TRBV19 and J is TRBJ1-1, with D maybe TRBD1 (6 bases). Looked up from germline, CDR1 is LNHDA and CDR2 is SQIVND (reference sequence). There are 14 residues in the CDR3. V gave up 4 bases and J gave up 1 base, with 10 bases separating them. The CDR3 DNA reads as TGTGCCAGTAGTACGGGGGGACAGAACACTGAAGCTTTCTTT. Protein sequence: CASSTGGQNTEAFF.

The CDR3 region is CASDKGQGYNSPLHF. The DNA for the CDR3 is TGTGCCAGTGATAAGGGACAGGGGTATAATTCACCCCTCCACTTT. The chain couples TRBV7-9 to TRBJ1-6; 10 bases fit TRBD1. V lost 9 bases and J lost 4; bases outside the gene matches: 6. Germline V lookup: CDR1 SEHNR, CDR2 FQNEAQ (reference sequence). The CDR3 extends over 15 amino acids.

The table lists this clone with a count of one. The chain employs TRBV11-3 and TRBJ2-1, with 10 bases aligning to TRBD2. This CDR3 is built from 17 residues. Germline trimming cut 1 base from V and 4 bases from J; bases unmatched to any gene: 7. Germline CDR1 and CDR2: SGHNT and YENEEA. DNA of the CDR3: TGTGCCAGCAGCTTAGGGAGGCGGACTAGCGGATACAATGAGCAGTTCTTC. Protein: CASSLGRRTSGYNEQFF.

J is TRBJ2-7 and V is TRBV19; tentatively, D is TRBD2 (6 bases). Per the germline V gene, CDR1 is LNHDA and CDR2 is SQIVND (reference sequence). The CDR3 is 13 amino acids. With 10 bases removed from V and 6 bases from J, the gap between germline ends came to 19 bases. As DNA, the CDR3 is TGTGCCAAAACGGGACTCACAGGATGCGAGCAGTACTTC. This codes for CAKTGLTGCEQYF.

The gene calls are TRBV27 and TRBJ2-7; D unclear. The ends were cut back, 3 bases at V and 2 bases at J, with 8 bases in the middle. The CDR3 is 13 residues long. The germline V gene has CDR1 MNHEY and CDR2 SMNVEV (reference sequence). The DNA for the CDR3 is TGTGCCAGCAGTTTCAAGGGAACCTACGAGCAGTACTTC. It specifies CASSFKGTYEQYF.

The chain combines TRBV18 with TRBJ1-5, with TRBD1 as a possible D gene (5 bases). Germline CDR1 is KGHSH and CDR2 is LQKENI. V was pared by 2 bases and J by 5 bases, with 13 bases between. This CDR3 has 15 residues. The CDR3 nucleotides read TGTGCCAGCTCACCAAGGCGGGGGAACGATCAGCCCCAGCATTTT. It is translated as CASSPRRGNDQPQHF.

The CDR3 protein is CASSQIRQGETQYF. The DNA for the CDR3 is TGCGCCAGCAGCCAAATCAGGCAGGGGGAGACCCAGTACTTC. J is TRBJ2-5 and V is TRBV4-1; perhaps TRBD1 as D (6 bases). V lost 2 bases and J 5 bases, leaving 12 bases between the germline ends. Looked up from germline, CDR1 is MGHRA and CDR2 is YSYEKL. This CDR3 has 14 residues.